This T cell receptor (beta chain) was identified in a study of blood T cell repertoires in COVID-19. Background on the study: The study drew acute and convalescent COVID-19 samples from the United States, Italy and Spain. From T cells, B-cell-depleted T cells, or PBMCs came the material, which was cDNA or gDNA.

In the study's own analysis: Amplification of reference gene primers provided the estimated nucleated cell counts. Libraries were prepared by immunoSEQ multiplex PCR; TCRdb keeps only in-frame clonotypes and omits some of them. The D gene and trimming were derived from the DNA, and the V and J assignments and clone size from that table. This table holds about 73,000 clones, over 65% found once. The CDR3 length is 17 residues. V was clipped by 6 bases and J by 6 bases, with 25 bases between them. Germline CDR1 MDHEN, CDR2 SYDVKM. The receptor was isolated from a woman aged 60 to 75 with acute or convalescent COVID-19. The chain uses TRBV28 and TRBJ2-3; D remains unclear. The sample was peripheral blood. The CDR3 is CASSRPPRQLVSDTQYF. CDR3 nucleotide sequence: TGTGCCAGCAGCCGCCCCCCGAGGCAGCTGGTCTCCGATACGCAGTATTTT.